These T cell receptor beta chains were read from a single sample in a study of beta chain features in type 1 diabetes. The assay was immunoSEQ multiplex PCR, and TCRdb's table has in-frame clones only and misses some. The sample records about 740,000 clones, roughly 13% being singletons. The sequenced sample was naive CD4+ T cells from blood. These receptors originate from a man aged 18 to 30 with type 1 diabetes. CDR3s include the opening cysteine and the closing phenylalanine or tryptophan. A D gene is named only where the DNA matches it firmly. Size values are once, few and many counts, or a class for expanded clones, and some rows have none.

>TRBJ2-7|NA|13|TRBV28|NA
CASRPGQPYEQYF
TGTGCCAGCAGGCCCGGGCAGCCGTACGAGCAGTACTTC
>TRBJ1-4|NA|13|TRBV19|few
CASSGGADEKLFF
TGTGCCAGTAGTGGGGGGGCCGATGAAAAACTGTTTTTT
>TRBJ2-1|TRBD2|16|TRBV5-4|NA
CASSSPSGDSYNEQFF
TGTGCCAGCAGCTCCCCTAGCGGGGACTCCTACAATGAGCAGTTCTTC
>TRBJ2-7|TRBD1|14|TRBV27|few
CASSLYRGSYEQYF
TGTGCCAGCAGTTTATACAGGGGTTCCTACGAGCAGTACTTC
>TRBJ2-4|TRBD1|13|TRBV6-1|NA
CASSTGTGGIQYF
TGTGCCAGCAGTACCGGGACAGGGGGCATTCAGTACTTC
>TRBJ2-7|NA|15|TRBV30|few
CAWSSDTGMGYEQYF
TGTGCCTGGAGCTCCGATACCGGTATGGGGTACGAGCAGTACTTC
>TRBJ1-5|TRBD1|13|TRBV2|NA
CASKTGGNQPQHF
TGTGCCAGCAAAACAGGGGGCAATCAGCCCCAGCATTTT
>TRBJ2-3|TRBD1|14|TRBV29-1|few
CSERTGFGTDTQYF
TGCAGCGAAAGGACAGGGTTCGGCACAGATACGCAGTATTTT
>TRBJ2-5|TRBD1|14|TRBV9|few
CASTRTGGMETQYF
TGTGCCAGCACCCGGACAGGGGGTATGGAGACCCAGTACTTC
>TRBJ2-5|NA|14|TRBV15|NA
CATSRGVAEETQYF
TGTGCCACCAGCAGAGGGGTAGCGGAAGAGACCCAGTACTTC
>TRBJ2-4|NA|14|TRBV9|NA
CASSVVPGSDIQYF
TGTGCCAGCAGCGTAGTTCCGGGATCGGACATTCAGTACTTC
>TRBJ2-1|TRBD2|17|TRBV19|few
CASSIWPLSSGDNEQFF
TGTGCCAGTAGTATTTGGCCCCTATCTAGCGGGGACAATGAGCAGTTCTTC
>TRBJ2-7|NA|17|TRBV7-8|NA
CASSLKARTTSPYEQYF
TGTGCCAGCAGCTTAAAGGCCCGGACAACTAGTCCCTACGAGCAGTACTTC
>TRBJ1-3|NA|15|TRBV29-1|few
CSVVVGSGSGNTIYF
TGCAGCGTTGTTGTGGGGAGTGGGTCTGGAAACACCATATATTTT
>TRBJ2-1|NA|13|TRBV12-5|NA
CASAMAGYNEQFF
TGTGCTAGTGCTATGGCGGGGTACAATGAGCAGTTCTTC
>TRBJ2-7|NA|15|TRBV7-9|few
CASSLALGFPYEQYF
TGTGCCAGCAGCTTAGCGCTGGGGTTCCCGTACGAGCAGTACTTC
>TRBJ2-3|TRBD2|13|TRBV5-6|few
CASRSSGGNTQYF
TGTGCCAGCAGATCTAGCGGGGGGAATACGCAGTATTTT
>TRBJ1-5|TRBD1|16|TRBV6-1|NA
CASSEKGALSNQPQHF
TGTGCCAGCAGTGAGAAGGGGGCTCTTAGCAATCAGCCCCAGCATTTT
>TRBJ1-6|NA|15|TRBV7-9|NA
CASSPLAGSNSPLHF
TGTGCCAGCAGCCCGCTGGCGGGAAGCAATTCACCCCTCCACTTT
>TRBJ2-1|NA|11|TRBV25-1|NA
CASRADNEQFF
TGTGCCAGCAGAGCTGACAATGAGCAGTTCTTC
>TRBJ2-5|NA|15|TRBV5-1|NA
CASSLAGEYQETQYF
TGCGCCAGCAGCTTGGCGGGGGAGTACCAAGAGACCCAGTACTTC
>TRBJ1-2|TRBD1|16|TRBV7-8|once
CASSLESRDRAYGYTF
TGTGCCAGCAGCTTAGAGTCTAGGGACAGGGCCTATGGCTACACCTTC
>TRBJ1-1|NA|15|TRBV30|few
CAWSTPKRVNTEAFF
TGTGCCTGGAGTACCCCGAAAAGGGTGAACACTGAAGCTTTCTTT
>TRBJ2-5|NA|16|TRBV25-1|few
CASSEYYSRVVETQYF
TGTGCCAGCAGTGAATATTATAGCAGGGTGGTGGAGACCCAGTACTTC
>TRBJ2-6|NA|15|TRBV6-6|NA
CASSYRLDGANVLTF
TGTGCCAGCAGTTACCGTCTCGATGGGGCCAACGTCCTGACTTTC
>TRBJ1-5|TRBD1|17|TRBV7-9|few
CASSPGTGEISNQPQHF
TGTGCCAGCAGCCCCGGGACAGGGGAGATTAGCAATCAGCCCCAGCATTTT